This T cell receptor beta chain was captured in a study of blood T cell repertoires in COVID-19. V was clipped by 0 bases and J by 0 bases, with 11 bases between them. This CDR3 contains 16 residues. Germline CDR1 SGHDN, CDR2 FVKESK. Original processing notes: Quantification of nucleated cells was approximated via reference gene primer amplification. Sequencing used immunoSEQ multiplex PCR; TCRdb keeps in-frame clones, though not all of them. From that table come the V and J calls and clone size; the DNA was used to work out D and trimming. The table lists 250,000 or so clones, 88% of them singletons, with approximately 2.6% in the top ten.

The rearrangement links TRBV14 to TRBJ1-2; D unclear. This sequence was found in a woman in her fifties or sixties with acute or convalescent COVID-19. Sequencing was performed on peripheral blood. CDR3 sequence reads: CASSQDHLRANYGYTF. In DNA form, the CDR3 reads TGTGCCAGCAGCCAAGATCATTTAAGAGCTAACTATGGCTACACCTTC.